The text below deals with one T cell receptor beta chain. This clone's antigen is unknown. Qualities for individual bases were not recorded, and no much larger clone is one base off. The junction carries 15 bases between V and J, which are trimmed by 6 bases and 4 bases respectively. From a lookup of the germline V gene, CDR1 and CDR2 are SGHAT and FQNNGV. The CDR3 spans 14 residues, from the cysteine through the phenylalanine. Of the read, only the CDR3 DNA is kept; its 42 bases are in frame from base 1. Using the deep immunoSEQ assay, TCR CDR3 regions were amplified from genomic DNA by multiplex PCR. Genomic DNA extracted from each cell subset was distributed evenly over all wells of several immunoSEQ 96-well plates, and each plate served as one replicate. Each replicate PCR for sorted subsets received about 210 ng genomic DNA, equal to about 30,000 T cell genomes. Purified libraries were quantified with a Qubit 3.0 fluorometer, sized on a Bioanalyzer 2100, and re-quantified with the KAPA Library Quantification kit. Each immunoSEQ 96-well plate was sequenced on its own single-read 150-cycle Illumina NextSeq 550 flow cell. Concerning the study's data processing: Because the immunoSEQ output held only junctional sequences and lacked quality scores, the filtering could not match the filtering applied to full-length reads. To assign V/J genes and CDR3, sequences were annotated against IMGT germline references using PyIR, a Python wrapper for IgBLAST v1.9. Reads were removed for weak V/J assignments (E-value above 1e-6), missing CDR3, stop codons, out-of-frame junctions, or ambiguous translated residues. A V3J clonotype was defined by an identical inferred V gene, J gene, and CDR3 amino acid sequence. Percentage overlap between repertoires was computed as shared unique clonotypes divided by the size of the smaller repertoire. Three approaches were used to assess repertoire richness: RTK rarefaction, the Chao1 estimator, and Recon v2.1 estimates of unobserved clonotypes. For all TCRbeta clonotypes obtained by the gDNA method from a few donors, generation probabilities were computed with OLGA. This is the immuneACCESS table as TCRdb keeps it, with only in-frame sequences that have V and J called. A part of the clones is gone; compared with another copy, unresolved V genes explain less than half, and the rest is unexplained. V and J calls and clone size are given by that table; D and trimming were obtained from the DNA. The sample has hundreds of thousands of clones on record, 74% of them singletons. The top ten clonotypes cover 1.7% of the sample.

This sample is drawn from a study of shared clonotypes between healthy human individuals (TCRdb year 2020). Notes on the research overall: A couple of women and a few men aged 18 to 49 years were included in the cohort. For each donor, CD4 naive and CD4 memory were each run on three plates, CD8 naive on two plates, and CD8 memory on one plate. To estimate repertoire size and how much clonotypes are shared between individuals, the study performed deep sequencing of blood TCR repertoires from roughly five healthy adults. To increase sequencing depth and limit assay-specific biases, TCR repertoire library preparation and sequencing were carried out by different laboratories using diverse techniques. Per donor, leukapheresis produced somewhere between about 0.94 and 10 billion PBMCs. Broader findings and caveats from the paper: The small number of donors limited the genetic and exposure-history diversity represented. Sampling was restricted to blood, and TCR repertoires in tissue are likely to differ from TCR repertoires in blood. Based on pairwise subsampling, the degree of clonotype sharing among donors was expected to be affected by sequencing depth. Sharing across a few donors was observed for 4.5% to 6.5% of naive CD4, 3.5% of naive CD8, over 2% of memory CD4, and approximately 0.41% of memory CD8 clonotypes. Incomplete sequencing was indicated by rarefaction of sorted-subset datasets, despite the large sequencing depth. Compared with non-shared clonotypes, the clonotypes found in all four sorted-subset donors had higher generation probabilities. Larger estimated clonotype richness was generally found for naive subsets than for memory subsets.

The donors were healthy, HIV-negative adults who had no recently reported acute infections or vaccinations. All donors were Caucasian adults living in Nashville, Tennessee, USA. CD4+ T cells were enriched through magnetic negative selection, after which naive cells were positively selected on CD45RA and the remaining negative fraction served as the memory subset. Blood was collected by leukapheresis, and PBMCs were isolated by Ficoll-Histopaque density gradient centrifugation and then cryopreserved in liquid nitrogen vapor phase. Purity and quantity of every magnetically sorted T cell population were checked by analytical flow cytometry. From each sorted fraction, genomic DNA was isolated and quantified by UV absorbance on a Nanodrop 2000c.

Recombination connected TRBV11-2 to TRBJ1-2; 6 matching bases give a weak D call of TRBD1. The source is a woman in her twenties or thirties in good health. The sequenced sample consisted of memory CD4+ T cells sorted from blood. In light of the paper, this sample's cell subset or site label describes: CD45RA-negative fraction. The sequence in DNA is TGTGCCAGCAGTGGGGGCAGACCGGTCTATGGCTACACCTTC. The resulting protein is CASSGGRPVYGYTF.